These 32 T cell receptor beta chains came from one sample sequenced in a study of control samples from healthy donors and cancer patients. Assay used: immunoSEQ multiplex PCR; TCRdb lists only in-frame clones, some missing. The sample holds about 140,000 clones, almost 90% seen once. Material: blood. The source of these receptors is a man in his late teens or twenties in good health.

The sample holds a few counts of this clone. The chain couples TRBV6-5 to TRBJ1-6; perhaps TRBD1 as D (5 bases). CDR1 and CDR2 from the germline V gene are MNHEY and SVGAGI. V lost 6 bases, J lost 8 bases, and 11 bases lay in between. This CDR3 spans 13 amino acids. CDR3 residues: CASRLGDDSPLHF. The CDR3 bases are TGTGCCAGCAGGCTAGGGGATGATTCACCCCTCCACTTT.

The table lists this clone with a few counts. This chain uses TRBV2 with TRBJ1-1; D unclear. Germline CDR1 is SNHLY and CDR2 is FYNNEI. V shed 6 bases and J shed 5 bases, with 13 bases lying between them. The CDR3 runs to 13 residues. The CDR3 reads CASRAQGRTEAFF. The CDR3 coding sequence is TGTGCCAGCAGGGCCCAAGGACGAACTGAAGCTTTCTTT.

The chain combines TRBV15 with TRBJ2-1, with D unresolved. This CDR3 has 14 residues. V lost 0 bases and J lost 9, with 12 bases in between. The V gene's germline CDR1 is LNHNV and CDR2 YYDKDF (reference sequence). The CDR3 reads CATSRDKESSEQFF. The CDR3 DNA reads as TGTGCCACCAGCAGAGATAAAGAATCTAGTGAGCAGTTCTTC.

V gene TRBV9 combines with J gene TRBJ1-1; D may be TRBD1 (5 bases). The CDR3 has 13 residues. Germline V gene lookup returns CDR1 SGDLS and CDR2 YYNGEE. V was cut by 4 bases and J by 7 bases, with 14 bases left in between. The CDR3 protein is CASSWDGGGEAFF. The CDR3 DNA follows: TGTGCCAGCAGCTGGGACGGAGGAGGTGAAGCTTTCTTT.

The J gene is TRBJ2-1, the V gene TRBV7-9; 9 bases line up with TRBD1. The V segment lost 1 base and the J segment 5 bases; nucleotides outside the gene matches: 3. CDR3 length equals 15 residues. From germline, CDR1 is SEHNR and CDR2 FQNEAQ (reference sequence). As DNA, the CDR3 is TGTGCCAGCAGCTTAGGGGACAGGGTTCACAATGAGCAGTTCTTC. This codes for CASSLGDRVHNEQFF. The variable domain in full, completed from reference TRBV7-9 and TRBJ2-1, reads DTGVSQNPRHKITKRGQNVTFRCDPISEHNRLYWYRQTLGQGPEFLTYFQNEAQLEKSRLLSDRFSAERPKGSFSTLEIQRTEQGDSAMYLCASSLGDRVHNEQFFGPGTRLTVL.

The chain uses TRBV12-3 or TRBV12-4 and TRBJ2-3, with a weak D call TRBD1 (5 bases). The V and J ends lost 6 bases and 5 bases respectively, with 12 bases between them. CDR3 length equals 13 residues. CDR3 DNA sequence: TGTGCCAGCAGCGAGCAGGGTTTAGATACGCAGTATTTT. It encodes CASSEQGLDTQYF.

J is TRBJ2-2 and V is TRBV11-1, with a tentative D call TRBD2 (6 bases). Germline CDR1 reads SGHAT; CDR2 reads FQDESV (reference sequence). The CDR3 spans 16 residues. Deletions cut 3 bases from V and 0 bases from J, with 11 bases between. CDR3 region: CASSFKPGANTGELFF. The CDR3 DNA sequence: TGTGCCAGCAGCTTTAAGCCGGGAGCGAACACCGGGGAGCTGTTTTTT.

The chain joins TRBV18 to TRBJ1-3; a possible D gene is TRBD1 (5 bases). This CDR3 has 16 residues. Looked up from germline, CDR1 is KGHSH and CDR2 is LQKENI. V dropped 1 base and J dropped 1 base, with 11 bases sitting between them. CDR3 nucleotide sequence: TGTGCCAGCTCACCACTAGGGACGGGATCTGGAAACACCATATATTTT. Translating it yields CASSPLGTGSGNTIYF. Combining the CDR3 with reference TRBV18 and TRBJ1-3 gives the whole variable domain NAGVMQNPRHLVRRRGQEARLRCSPMKGHSHVYWYRQLPEEGLKFMVYLQKENIIDESGMPKERFSAEFPKEGPSILRIQQVVRGDSAAYFCASSPLGTGSGNTIYFGEGSWLTVV.

V gene TRBV4-1 combines with J gene TRBJ2-1; no clear D. This CDR3 region has 11 residues. Trimming removed 0 bases from V and 10 bases from J, with 4 bases in between. Looked up from germline, CDR1 is MGHRA and CDR2 is YSYEKL. The CDR3 sequence is CASSQEGEQFF. CDR3 coding DNA: TGCGCCAGCAGCCAAGAAGGCGAGCAGTTCTTC.

The chain carries TRBV19 and TRBJ1-2; D remains ambiguous. Germline CDR1 reads LNHDA; CDR2 reads SQIVND (reference sequence). Trimming pared 11 bases from V and 4 bases from J, leaving 14 bases between. The length of the CDR3 is 12 residues. The CDR3 DNA follows: TGTGCCTGCCGAAAAGCAACCTATGGCTACACCTTC. Protein sequence: CACRKATYGYTF.

CDR3 DNA: TGTGCCTGGGTGGACAGGGCCAATTCACCCCTCCACTTT. Encoded protein: CAWVDRANSPLHF. The V gene is TRBV30, the J gene TRBJ1-6; TRBD1 agrees at 8 bases. Trimming removed 5 bases from V and 7 bases from J; junction bases left unmatched: 4. Germline-derived CDR1 and CDR2 are GTSNPN and SVGIG (reference sequence). The CDR3 contains 13 residues.

The gene calls are TRBV7-2 and TRBJ2-2; weak D call: TRBD1 (6 bases). This CDR3 contains 14 residues. V lost 3 bases, J lost 6 bases, and 11 bases lay in between. Germline V gene lookup returns CDR1 SGHTA and CDR2 FQGNSA. CDR3 sequence (DNA): TGTGCCAGCAGCTTGCAGGGGCACGCCGGGGAGCTGTTTTTT. Translated, it gives CASSLQGHAGELFF. The full variable domain, with the rest looked up from reference TRBV7-2 and TRBJ2-2, is GAGVSQSPSNKVTEKGKDVELRCDPISGHTALYWYRQSLGQGLEFLIYFQGNSAPDKSGLPSDRFSAERTGGSVSTLTIQRTQQEDSAVYLCASSLQGHAGELFFGEGSRLTVL.

In its sample, this clone was seen a few times. The chain links TRBV9 to TRBJ1-4; TRBD1 matches 7 bases. The CDR3 loop spans 15 amino acids. V was clipped by 5 bases and J by 5 bases; unmatched bases: 9. Looked up from germline, CDR1 is SGDLS and CDR2 is YYNGEE. The CDR3 is CASRPGTDPNEKLFF. The CDR3, as DNA: TGTGCCAGCAGACCTGGGACAGACCCGAATGAAAAACTGTTTTTT.

The chain employs TRBV6-5 and TRBJ2-7; a weak D match, TRBD2 (6 bases). The CDR3 has 14 amino acids. Germline V lookup: CDR1 MNHEY, CDR2 SVGAGI. V lost 6 bases, J lost 6 bases, and 18 bases lay in between. In DNA form, the CDR3 reads TGTGCCAGCAGCTTTACTAGCTCTCTCAGCGAGCAGTACTTC. Residues: CASSFTSSLSEQYF.

The chain joins TRBV4-1 to TRBJ2-2, with a possible D match to TRBD2 (7 bases). V dropped 0 bases and J dropped 3 bases, with 14 bases sitting between them. The germline gives CDR1 MGHRA, CDR2 YSYEKL. The CDR3 runs to 17 residues. The CDR3, as DNA: TGCGCCAGCAGCCAAGATTGGGGGGGCCGTGACACCGGGGAGCTGTTTTTT. Translation gives CASSQDWGGRDTGELFF.

The chain employs TRBV11-3 and TRBJ2-2; D gene ambiguous. The CDR3 length is 14 residues. V was pared by 6 bases and J by 0 bases, with 8 bases between. The germline gives CDR1 SGHNT, CDR2 YENEEA. Here the CDR3 DNA reads TGTGCCAGCAGTTCGACTGCGAACACCGGGGAGCTGTTTTTT. Protein: CASSSTANTGELFF. The entire variable domain, with the rest obtained from reference TRBV11-3 and TRBJ2-2, is as follows: EAGVVQSPRYKIIEKKQPVAFWCNPISGHNTLYWYLQNLGQGPELLIRYENEEAVDDSQLPKDRFSAERLKGVDSTLKIQPAELGDSAVYLCASSSTANTGELFFGEGSRLTVL.

This sequence joins TRBV11-3 and TRBJ2-5, with D possibly being TRBD2 (6 bases). V was clipped by 5 bases and J by 1 base, with 8 bases between them. The CDR3 runs to 13 residues. Per germline, CDR1 SGHNT and CDR2 YENEEA. The CDR3 DNA sequence: TGTGCCAGCAGCCGCGGGGCCCAAGAGACCCAGTACTTC. It specifies CASSRGAQETQYF.

The genes are TRBV19 and TRBJ1-1; 7 nucleotides align to TRBD1. In germline, CDR1 is LNHDA, CDR2 SQIVND (reference sequence). The junction had 6 bases not matched to a gene; V was cut back by 4 bases and J by 4 bases. The CDR3 spans 14 residues. This CDR3 is CASSTQTGATEAFF. The CDR3 nucleotides are TGTGCCAGTAGTACCCAAACAGGGGCCACTGAAGCTTTCTTT.

This clone has a single count. V is TRBV6-2 or TRBV6-3 and J is TRBJ2-7, with 10 bases matching TRBD2. The junction had 6 bases not matched to a gene; V was cut back by 6 bases and J by 4 bases. This CDR3 contains 14 residues. In germline, CDR1 is MNHEY, CDR2 SVGEGT. CDR3 coding DNA: TGTGCCAGCAGCGGGGGACTAGCGCAATACGAGCAGTACTTC. Its translation: CASSGGLAQYEQYF.

V and J are TRBV5-4 and TRBJ1-1; D is uncertain. Trimming left V 5 bases short and J 0 bases short, with 14 bases between. CDR1 SGHNT and CDR2 YYREEE come from the germline V gene (reference sequence). CDR3 length: 15 amino acids. CDR3 coding DNA: TGTGCCAGCAGTTTTCAGAGGGAACTGAACACTGAAGCTTTCTTT. It encodes CASSFQRELNTEAFF.

The chain couples TRBV30 to TRBJ2-7; tentative D call: TRBD1 (5 bases). Germline V gene sequence: CDR1 GTSNPN, CDR2 SVGIG (reference sequence). This CDR3 contains 12 residues. The V end was cut by 4 bases, the J end by 2 bases, with 9 bases between. The chain's CDR3 is CAWMDNTYEQYF. CDR3 DNA sequence: TGTGCCTGGATGGACAACACCTACGAGCAGTACTTC.

V gene TRBV7-9 combines with J gene TRBJ2-5, with TRBD1 matching over 9 bases. The J segment lost 0 bases and the V segment lost 5 bases, leaving 7 bases of the junction unmatched. The CDR3 length is 16 residues. Per the germline V gene, CDR1 is SEHNR and CDR2 is FQNEAQ (reference sequence). The CDR3 region has the DNA TGTGCCAGCAGCCGACGGACAGGGGCTCACCAAGAGACCCAGTACTTC. Its protein is CASSRRTGAHQETQYF.

The chain links TRBV5-8 to TRBJ2-6, with 10 positions matching TRBD2. This CDR3 has 18 amino acids. The germline V gene has CDR1 SGHTS and CDR2 YDEGEE. With 4 bases clipped from V and 4 bases from J, the junction kept 11 bases outside the gene matches. CDR3 nucleotides: TGTGCCAGCAGCAGCATAGCGGGGGGAAAGCCCGGGGCCAACGTCCTGACTTTC. Its translation: CASSSIAGGKPGANVLTF.

The chain uses TRBV11-2 and TRBJ2-5, with 11 bases matching TRBD2. Germline V lookup: CDR1 SGHAT, CDR2 FQNNGV. Trimming cost V 2 bases and J 1 base; bases outside gene matches: 0. The CDR3 is 15 amino acids. CDR3 DNA: TGTGCCAGCAGCTTACTAGCGGGGGGCCAAGAGACCCAGTACTTC. Translation: CASSLLAGGQETQYF.

The chain recombines TRBV3-1 (or the pseudogene TRBV3-2) with TRBJ2-1; tentative D call: TRBD1 (7 bases). Trimming pared 0 bases from V and 4 bases from J, leaving 16 bases between. Germline V gene sequence: CDR1 LGHDT, CDR2 YNNKEL (reference sequence). This CDR3 has 17 amino acids. CDR3 region: CASSQDRAQGGYNEQFF. The CDR3 nucleotides read TGTGCCAGCAGCCAAGATCGGGCGCAGGGGGGATACAATGAGCAGTTCTTC.

Written as DNA, the CDR3 is TGCGCCAGCAGCTGGAGGGGACGGGGGGCCCAGTGGGATGAGCAGTTCTTC. Translated, it gives CASSWRGRGAQWDEQFF. The genes are TRBV5-1 and TRBJ2-1; tentative D call: TRBD2 (7 bases). The germline V gene has CDR1 SGHRS and CDR2 YFSETQ. V lost 3 bases to trimming and J lost 8 bases, with 24 bases between them. This CDR3 is built from 17 residues.

The genes are TRBV6-2 or TRBV6-3 and TRBJ2-7; D remains ambiguous. CDR1 is MNHEY, CDR2 SVGEGT, per germline. Trimming stripped 2 bases from V and 6 bases from J, with 11 bases between. The CDR3 consists of 13 residues. Here the CDR3 DNA reads TGTGCCAGCAGTTACCACGACGTTTCCGAGCAGTACTTC. Protein: CASSYHDVSEQYF.

This chain connects TRBV21-1 to TRBJ1-1. TRBV21-1 is a documented pseudogene. This CDR3 spans 17 amino acids. CDR3 sequence reads: CASSALDWGTGWTEAFF. The CDR3 DNA reads TGTGCCAGCAGCGCGCTAGATTGGGGGACTGGATGGACTGAAGCTTTCTTT.

The chain has TRBV9 and TRBJ2-2, with D tentatively TRBD2 (6 bases). V lost 4 bases, J lost 5 bases, and 9 bases lay in between. Germline loops: CDR1 SGDLS, CDR2 YYNGEE. This CDR3 contains 13 residues. Written as DNA, the CDR3 is TGTGCCAGCAGCCCCGGGGGAACCGGGGAGCTGTTTTTT. This translates into CASSPGGTGELFF.

The chain joins TRBV9 to TRBJ2-7, with TRBD1 matching 7 bases. The CDR3 sequence is 15 residues long. The V segment lost 6 bases and the J segment 5 bases; nucleotides outside the gene matches: 14. Germline CDR1 is SGDLS and CDR2 is YYNGEE. CDR3 loop: CASTQRRTGENEQYF. The CDR3 coding sequence is TGTGCCAGCACCCAGAGGAGGACAGGCGAAAACGAGCAGTACTTC.

On this clone itself: This sample also contains other DNA sequences that code for the same CDR3. This chain joins TRBV5-1 and TRBJ2-5; possibly TRBD2 for D (6 bases). Trimming removed 3 bases from V and 2 bases from J, with 11 bases in between. The CDR3 consists of 14 residues. Germline CDR1 reads SGHRS; CDR2 reads YFSETQ. The CDR3 protein is CASSSGTGQETQYF. The CDR3 DNA is TGCGCCAGCAGCTCCGGGACTGGTCAAGAGACCCAGTACTTC.

The gene calls are TRBV7-6 and TRBJ2-1; D remains unclear. Germline loops: CDR1 SGHVS, CDR2 FNYEAQ. Trimming removed 5 bases from V and 6 bases from J, with 17 bases in between. This CDR3 comprises 15 residues. The CDR3 sequence is CASSTSTAGANEQFF. The DNA of the CDR3 is TGTGCCAGCAGCACCTCGACGGCAGGAGCCAATGAGCAGTTCTTC. Looking up the rest from reference TRBV7-6 and TRBJ2-1 gives the full variable domain: GAGVSQSPRYKVTKRGQDVALRCDPISGHVSLYWYRQALGQGPEFLTYFNYEAQQDKSGLPNDRFSAERPEGSISTLTIQRTEQRDSAMYRCASSTSTAGANEQFFGPGTRLTVL.